This TCR beta chain was sequenced in a study of blood T cell repertoires in COVID-19. CDR3 length: 14 amino acids. V lost 3 bases, J lost 3 bases, and 11 bases lay in between. Germline assignment: CDR1 LNHDA and CDR2 SQIVND (reference sequence). TCRdb keeps only in-frame clones here, not all; method: immunoSEQ multiplex PCR. This table holds approximately 490,000 clones, 87% found once. This clonotype was sampled from a woman younger than 30 who had recovered from COVID-19. The material sequenced was PBMCs or T cells enriched from blood (not recorded which). The V call is TRBV19, the J call TRBJ1-2, with D perhaps TRBD1 (5 bases). The CDR3 reads CASSIPEGYYGYTF. CDR3 in DNA: TGTGCCAGTAGTATCCCGGAGGGGTACTATGGCTACACCTTC. Supplemented by reference TRBV19 and TRBJ1-2, the full variable domain reads DGGITQSPKYLFRKEGQNVTLSCEQNLNHDAMYWYRQDPGQGLRLIYYSQIVNDFQKGDIAEGYSVSREKKESFPLTVTSAQKNPTAFYLCASSIPEGYYGYTFGSGTRLTVV.